This T cell receptor (beta chain) comes out of a study of blood T cell repertoires in COVID-19. Study in general: The origin of the acute and convalescent COVID-19 samples was the United States, Italy and Spain. Sources were T cells, B-cell-depleted T cells, or PBMCs; the material itself was cDNA or gDNA.

Original handling: Amplification from reference gene primers served as the basis for estimated nucleated cell counts. TCRdb's table, derived via immunoSEQ multiplex PCR, lists solely in-frame clones and lacks some. The DNA gave D and trimming, while V, J and clone size come from that table. The sample shows fewer than 90,000 clones, 90% to 95% of them seen only once. This CDR3 region has 13 residues. Trimming took 6 bases from V and 2 from J, leaving 11 bases between them. Germline V CDR1 and CDR2: MNHEY, SMNVEV (reference sequence). This clone appeared once. Sequencing was carried out using peripheral blood. The sequence derives from a human donor with active COVID-19. The donor label of this sample is uncertain. The chain links TRBV27 to TRBJ2-7, with D perhaps TRBD2 (6 bases). CDR3 sequence (DNA): TGTGCCAGCAGCCCAGGAGGGCCCTACGAGCAGTACTTC. Residues: CASSPGGPYEQYF.